The 22 T cell receptor beta chains listed next were all sequenced from one sample in a study of human T cells and chemical hapten exposure (dated by TCRdb to about 2021). The library was built by means of RACE. The sequencer listed for this sample is NextSeq 500. The raw public data were reprocessed by TCRdb itself: fastp quality trimming at Q25, MiXCR clonotype calling, in-frame beta chains only. One record per CDR3 amino acid sequence lists the most common genes and DNA. The sample records tens of thousands of distinct CDR3 sequences, about 9% of which are singletons. The ten largest clones capture approximately 3.4% of the sample. The sample's time point label, decoded: patch test 2, 6 weeks after DPC sensitization. This specimen's treatment or condition label, interpreted: therapeutic diphenylcyclopropenone sensitization with weekly scalp DPC. The input for sequencing was whole blood, taken in connection with sensitization to the hapten diphenylcyclopropenone (DPC). The receptors derive from a woman in her forties or fifties with alopecia areata. Some clones in this sample may be carry-over from other donors' samples.

This clonotype was seen at least ten times. The genes are TRBV29-1 and TRBJ1-4, with a possible D match to TRBD1 (5 bases). The CDR3 totals 12 residues. From germline, CDR1 is SQVTM and CDR2 ANQGSEA. The ends were cut back, 8 bases at V and 5 bases at J, with 12 bases in the middle. CDR3 loop: CSSRDGNEKLFF. The DNA for the CDR3 is TGCAGCTCTAGGGACGGGAATGAAAAACTGTTTTTT. The variable domain in full, with the rest retrieved from reference TRBV29-1 and TRBJ1-4, is SAVISQKPSRDICQRGTSLTIQCQVDSQVTMMFWYRQQPGQSLTLIATANQGSEATYESGFVIDKFPISRPNLTFSTLTVSNMSPEDSSIYLCSSRDGNEKLFFGSGTQLSVL.

This clonotype was found a few times. This chain links TRBV29-1 with TRBJ1-1, with D unclear. V was cut by 4 bases and J by 1 base, with 10 bases left in between. Germline CDR1 is SQVTM and CDR2 is ANQGSEA. The CDR3 loop spans 13 amino acids. Written as DNA, the CDR3 is TGCAGCGTTGGCAACAATCGGAACACTGAAGCTTTCTTT. As protein: CSVGNNRNTEAFF.

In its sample, this clonotype was seen a few times. The chain carries TRBV7-9 and TRBJ2-3; weak D call: TRBD1 (6 bases). The germline V gene encodes CDR1 SEHNR and CDR2 FQNEAQ (reference sequence). The CDR3 contains 16 residues. V was pared by 5 bases and J by 1 base, with 16 bases between. The CDR3 DNA reads as TGTGCCAGCAGCCCGCCCGTCTCAGGGGGCACAGATACGCAGTATTTT. As protein: CASSPPVSGGTDTQYF.

In this sample, this clonotype turned up many times. The chain carries TRBV20-1 and TRBJ1-4, with a tentative D call TRBD1 (5 bases). CDR1 is DFQATT and CDR2 is SNEGSKA in the germline V gene (reference sequence). The CDR3 runs 14 residues. V was pared by 0 bases and J by 8 bases, with 13 bases between. CDR3 DNA: TGCAGTGCTAGAGAAGATTCCCAGGGCGAAAAACTGTTTTTT. It encodes CSAREDSQGEKLFF.

This clonotype was found a few times. The chain combines TRBV29-1 with TRBJ2-1; a weak D match, TRBD1 (5 bases). Per germline, CDR1 SQVTM and CDR2 ANQGSEA. Trimming shortened V by 7 bases and J by 10 bases, and 14 bases separated the two germline ends. The CDR3 runs 11 residues. The DNA for the CDR3 is TGCAGCGACTACGAACGGACAGAGCAGTTCTTC. This codes for CSDYERTEQFF.

V usage is TRBV19 and J usage is TRBJ1-5; 8 nucleotides line up with TRBD1. The germline V gene encodes CDR1 LNHDA and CDR2 SQIVND (reference sequence). CDR3 length: 13 amino acids. The V gene end was trimmed by 6 bases and the J gene end by 6 bases; junction bases not matched to a gene: 4. The CDR3 here is CASRRQGSQPQHF. CDR3 coding DNA: TGTGCCAGTAGAAGACAGGGGAGTCAGCCCCAGCATTTT.

A few counts support this clonotype. The V gene is TRBV27, the J gene TRBJ2-3; no reliable D call. CDR1 MNHEY and CDR2 SMNVEV come from the germline V gene (reference sequence). The CDR3 has 13 residues. V lost 5 bases to trimming and J lost 10 bases, with 16 bases between them. CDR3: CASSPWTDPPQYF. CDR3 coding DNA: TGTGCCAGCAGTCCCTGGACGGATCCCCCGCAGTATTTT.

The chain employs TRBV5-1 and TRBJ2-7, with 11 bases lining up with TRBD1. The CDR3 is 14 amino acids. Germline CDR1 reads SGHRS; CDR2 reads YFSETQ. Trimming cost V 4 bases and J 4 bases; bases outside gene matches: 4. This CDR3 reads CASSTGTGGYEQYF. The CDR3 DNA sequence: TGCGCCAGCAGCACCGGGACAGGGGGGTACGAGCAGTACTTC.

Ten or more counts support this clonotype. The chain has TRBV7-6 and TRBJ2-7; 9 bases line up with TRBD2. V trimming: 10 bases; J trimming: 6 bases; junction bases outside the gene matches: 13. Per germline, CDR1 SGHVS and CDR2 FNYEAQ. The CDR3 totals 14 residues. Written as DNA, the CDR3 is TGTGCCACCAACCTTTTAGCGGGAGACGTCGAGCAGTACTTC. Protein: CATNLLAGDVEQYF. Drawing the rest from reference TRBV7-6 and TRBJ2-7, the complete variable domain is GAGVSQSPRYKVTKRGQDVALRCDPISGHVSLYWYRQALGQGPEFLTYFNYEAQQDKSGLPNDRFSAERPEGSISTLTIQRTEQRDSAMYRCATNLLAGDVEQYFGPGTRLTVT.

This clonotype has at least ten counts. The chain employs TRBV9 and TRBJ1-2, with 8 bases aligning to TRBD1. The CDR3 is made up of 14 amino acids. Germline V gene lookup returns CDR1 SGDLS and CDR2 YYNGEE. J was trimmed by 4 bases and V by 3 bases; bases with no gene match: 5. In DNA form, the CDR3 reads TGTGCCAGCAGCGGGCCAGACAGGGGCTATGGCTACACCTTC. Its protein is CASSGPDRGYGYTF.

The CDR3 nucleotides are TGTGCCAGCAGTGCAGGTTCACCCCTCCACTTT. Its translation: CASSAGSPLHF. The J gene is TRBJ1-6, the V gene TRBV25-1; D not resolved. Germline V gene lookup returns CDR1 MGHDK and CDR2 SYGVNS. Trimming cost V 4 bases and J 9 bases, with 4 bases left between them. CDR3 length: 11 amino acids.

The chain carries TRBV6-5 and TRBJ1-4, with D perhaps TRBD1 (6 bases). The V gene lost 2 bases and the J gene lost 8 bases, with 6 bases spanning the gap. The CDR3 runs to 12 residues. In germline, CDR1 is MNHEY, CDR2 SVGAGI. The CDR3 nucleotides read TGTGCCAGCAGTTACGACAGGGAAAAACTGTTTTTT. As protein: CASSYDREKLFF.

CDR3 DNA sequence: TGCAGTGCCTTCCCTGGGTCCTCCTACGAGCAGTACTTC. As protein: CSAFPGSSYEQYF. The chain combines TRBV20-1 with TRBJ2-7; D unclear. Trimming shortened V by 6 bases and J by 0 bases, and 12 bases separated the two germline ends. The CDR3 runs 13 residues. The germline V gene encodes CDR1 DFQATT and CDR2 SNEGSKA (reference sequence).

Many counts were recorded for this clonotype. The chain recombines TRBV5-1 with TRBJ1-5; TRBD1 matches 8 bases. J was trimmed by 10 bases and V by 4 bases; bases with no gene match: 10. CDR1 SGHRS and CDR2 YFSETQ come from the germline V gene. The length of the CDR3 is 14 residues. Here the CDR3 DNA reads TGCGCCAGCAGCGAGGGACAGGACGGTAAACCCCAGCATTTT. This gives the protein CASSEGQDGKPQHF.

Here the CDR3 reads CASSLGDRYGQPQHF. CDR3 nucleotides: TGTGCCAGCAGCTTAGGGGACAGGTACGGTCAGCCCCAGCATTTT. V is TRBV7-8 and J is TRBJ1-5; TRBD1 aligns across 8 bases. The CDR3 contains 15 residues. V shed 1 base and J 6 bases; nucleotides not matched to a gene: 5. CDR1 SGHVS and CDR2 FQNEAQ come from the germline V gene.

Worth noting for this clonotype: An end of the junction differs from the germline gene, which may be a read error. The genes are TRBV3-1 and TRBJ1-3; D is perhaps TRBD1 (6 bases). Germline V gene data show CDR1 as LGHDT and CDR2 as YNNKEL (reference sequence). The CDR3 totals 16 residues. CDR3 sequence: CASSLDQGSSRNTIYF. The DNA of the CDR3 is TGTGCCAGCAGCTTAGACCAGGGGTCCTCTAGAAACACCATATATTTT.

The chain is built from TRBV11-2 and TRBJ1-1; D not certain. This CDR3 contains 16 residues. The germline V gene encodes CDR1 SGHAT and CDR2 FQNNGV. Deletions cut 1 base from V and 0 bases from J, with 12 bases between. The CDR3 DNA is TGTGCCAGCAGCTTAGTAGCAGGAGATTTGAACACTGAAGCTTTCTTT. This sequence encodes CASSLVAGDLNTEAFF.

This clonotype was detected ten times or more. This chain connects TRBV28 to TRBJ1-2; 11 positions agree with TRBD1. The CDR3 has 16 residues. With V trimmed by 4 bases and J by 3 bases, 7 bases remained unmatched. Germline CDR1 reads MDHEN; CDR2 reads SYDVKM. The CDR3 reads CASSWDRGGTHYGYTF. The DNA of the CDR3 is TGTGCCAGCAGTTGGGACAGGGGGGGGACCCACTATGGCTACACCTTC.

This clonotype showed up just a few times. V and J are TRBV20-1 and TRBJ2-4, with 9 bases fitting TRBD2. After removal of 6 bases from V and 2 bases from J, the junction contained 17 bases not matched to a gene. Germline V gives CDR1 DFQATT, CDR2 SNEGSKA (reference sequence). The CDR3 consists of 18 residues. The CDR3 reads CSARPPPVAGEPKNIQYF. CDR3 nucleotide sequence: TGCAGTGCCCGACCCCCCCCCGTAGCGGGAGAACCCAAAAACATTCAGTACTTC.

The chain joins TRBV28 to TRBJ2-3; D gene uncertain. The length of the CDR3 is 16 residues. Trimming stripped 1 base from V and 4 bases from J, with 15 bases between. CDR1 and CDR2 from the germline V gene are MDHEN and SYDVKM. The CDR3 loop is CASSLSASGAADTQYF. The CDR3 bases are TGTGCCAGCAGTTTATCAGCTTCGGGCGCGGCAGATACGCAGTATTTT.

In this sample, this clonotype turned up many times. One end of the junction varies from germline; a read error may be responsible. This sequence joins TRBV5-1 and TRBJ1-5; TRBD1 matches at 9 bases. The CDR3 spans 16 residues. Germline lookup yields CDR1 SGHRS and CDR2 YFSETQ. CDR3 region: CASSLWVTGGKQPQHF. CDR3 bases: TGCGCCAGCAGCTTGTGGGTAACAGGGGGCAAACAGCCCCAGCATTTT.

This clonotype was counted many times. V and J are TRBV29-1 and TRBJ1-1; 8 bases are shared with TRBD1. CDR1 is SQVTM and CDR2 is ANQGSEA in the germline V gene. V lost 6 bases to trimming and J lost 5 bases; unmatched junction nucleotides: 5. The CDR3 extends over 12 amino acids. The CDR3 is CSVDREGTEAFF. The CDR3 DNA reads TGCAGCGTGGACAGGGAGGGGACTGAAGCTTTCTTT.